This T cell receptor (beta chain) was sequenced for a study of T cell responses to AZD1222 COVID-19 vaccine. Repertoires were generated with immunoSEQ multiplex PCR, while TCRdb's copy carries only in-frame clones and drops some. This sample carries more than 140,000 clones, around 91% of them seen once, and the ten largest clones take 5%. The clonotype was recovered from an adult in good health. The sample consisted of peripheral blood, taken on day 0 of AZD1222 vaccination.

The CDR3 here is CASSPERNYGYTF. The CDR3 DNA follows: TGTGCCAGCTCACCGGAGAGGAACTATGGCTACACCTTC. The chain couples TRBV18 to TRBJ1-2; D call uncertain. The germline V and J ends were trimmed by 3 bases and 2 bases, with 7 bases remaining between them. The CDR3 loop spans 13 amino acids. Germline V gene sequence: CDR1 KGHSH, CDR2 LQKENI.